This TCR beta chain was obtained from a study of a mutant IDH1 vaccine in newly diagnosed glioma (dated by TCRdb to the early 2020s). Concerning the study at large: Across visits V03 through V10, patients got a total of eight vaccinations, given in weeks 1, 3, 5, 7, 11, 15, 19 and 23. Vaccination started 4-6 weeks after radiotherapy alone, or was given together with temozolomide cycles in the groups whose treatment included chemotherapy. The roughly 30 treated patients were roughly 62% male and roughly 40% female, with a mean age of about 38 years. Before enrollment, patients had received standard therapy of radiotherapy alone, temozolomide alone, or radiochemotherapy with temozolomide; most received the combination. Six visits were used for peripheral blood collection: V03 (baseline), V05, V07, V10, V12 and V13. Longitudinal TCRB deep sequencing was performed for roughly 27 treated patients wherever samples were available for exploratory analyses. Summary of the overall study and its limitations: Availability determined which PBMC samples were chosen for TCRB deep sequencing. Changes in the top peripheral T cell clonotypes picked up by TCRB sequencing did not appear to be linked to pseudoprogression. Immune responses induced by the vaccine were seen in around 93% of patients across multiple MHC alleles. According to the authors, sample limitations meant that analyses of patient blood samples could not be reproduced.

CDR3 length: 15 amino acids, cysteine to phenylalanine. Only the CDR3 DNA stays, 45 bases, in frame from base 1. For CDR1 and CDR2, the germline V gene lists MNHEY and SVGAGI. Ends trimmed: V by 6 bases, J by 2 bases; bases unmatched to a gene: 7. A note on this clone: Its antigen target is currently unknown. It has no much larger one-base neighbor in the sample; base qualities were not kept.

This sample's time point label indicates: week 23, last vaccination. Each vaccine dose, consisting of 300 ug of a 20-mer mutant IDH1 peptide in Montanide, was administered subcutaneously with topical imiquimod. The donors had newly diagnosed IDH1-mutant astrocytomas of WHO grade 3 or 4 that showed loss of nuclear ATRX. The samples were drawn from NOA16, a multicentre, single-arm, open-label phase I trial in Germany that tested a mutant IDH1 peptide vaccine in humans for the first time. Genomic DNA for TCRB sequencing was extracted from EDTA blood using the DNeasy Blood and Tissue Kit. Library creation used the immunoSEQ multiplex PCR assay. Following the manufacturer's protocol, the hsTCRB Kit was used to amplify rearranged TCR beta chain sequences. TCRB libraries were sequenced on an Illumina MiSeq. The authors processed their data as follows. The kit vendor's proprietary platform handled demultiplexing, trimming and gene mapping. Not all clones reach the TCRdb copy of this immuneACCESS table, which keeps in-frame sequences only. Checked studies attribute under half of the gap to unresolved V genes and leave the rest unexplained. D and trimming come from the DNA, and the V and J calls and clone size come from that table. The sample table holds approximately 70,000 clones, of which 75% to 90% were seen once. Of the sample, 13% falls within the top ten clones.

The sequence joins TRBV6-5 to TRBJ2-1, and TRBD1 aligns with 7 junction nucleotides. The source is a man between 18 and 35 years old with glioma. The material sequenced was PBMCs, taken from a glioma patient whose treatment included an IDH1 peptide vaccine. DNA sequence: TGTGCCAGCAGCCCTGACAGGGACACCTACAATGAGCAGTTCTTC. The translation is CASSPDRDTYNEQFF.